The clone carrying this TCR beta chain was counted many times. Noted time point: longitudinal time-point 3. This record belongs to a study of neurological immune-mediated disorders. Deletions cut 3 bases from V and 4 bases from J, with 3 bases between. The CDR3 loop spans 11 amino acids. Germline CDR1 is LGHNT and CDR2 is FRNRAP. TCRdb fed the 5' RACE reads into MiXCR, producing one record per CDR3 protein. The table shows roughly 100,000 distinct CDR3 sequences, with less than 14% occurring only once. The chain recombines TRBV12-5 with TRBJ1-1; D is ambiguous. The receptor was derived from a female donor with HTLV-1-associated myelopathy (HAM/TSP). Material: PBMCs. CDR3 loop: CASGFSTEAFF. CDR3 sequence (DNA): TGTGCTAGTGGTTTTAGCACTGAAGCTTTCTTT.